This TCR beta chain was captured by sequencing in a study of T cells expressing NK-cell markers. Study-wide results and caveats: The study found dominant NKG2C+ clonotypes at about 1.0-7.5% of CD8+ T cells in roughly six donors.

It was by 5'RACE template switching with UMIs that TCR beta cDNA was made. TCRdb reprocessed the 5' RACE reads and stores each CDR3 protein as one record, lacking DNA. This sample's table reports about 540,000 distinct CDR3 sequences. Germline V gives CDR1 SQVTM, CDR2 ANQGSEA. The CDR3 totals 13 residues. Concerning this clonotype itself: Its antigen is currently unknown.

The V and J genes are TRBV29-1 and TRBJ2-5; TCRdb outputs TRBD1, but without DNA this stays unchecked. What was sequenced was blood T cells: a sorted CD56 or NKG2C T cell subset, CD4+ or CD8+ T cells, or bulk PBMC T cells (not recorded which). The sequence derives from a man aged 18-30 years in good health. The CDR3 is CSGNTGRGETQYF.